This T cell receptor (beta chain) was sequenced during a study of shared clonotypes between healthy human individuals. Per the germline V gene, CDR1 is SGHDT and CDR2 is YYEEEE. The CDR3 covers 12 residues. V lost 0 bases and J 7 bases, leaving 7 bases between the germline ends. Sequenced by immunoSEQ multiplex PCR; TCRdb stores in-frame clones only, minus some. The sample yields fewer than 850,000 clones, roughly 96% seen once. Naive CD8 cells comprised CD45RO-negative, CCR7-positively selected cells, excluding terminally differentiated effector memory CD45RA+ cells. Regarding the study as a whole: Sampling used blood alone; tissue repertoires probably differ. The study generally estimated greater richness for naive than memory subsets.

Remarks on this clone: The antigen is unknown.

The sequencing sample was made of naive CD8+ T cells sorted from blood. The V gene is TRBV5-6, the J gene TRBJ1-1; D is unresolved. The TCR originated in a man younger than 40 in good health. CDR3 protein: CASSLDGGEAFF. The CDR3, as DNA: TGTGCCAGCAGCTTGGACGGCGGTGAAGCTTTCTTT.